This T cell receptor beta chain emerged from a study of blood T cell repertoires in COVID-19. Study-wide background: Donors in the United States, Italy and Spain gave samples during acute or convalescent COVID-19. PBMCs, B-cell-depleted T cells, or T cells provided the cDNA or gDNA that made up the material.

Trimming stripped 7 bases from V and 9 bases from J, with 19 bases between. Looked up from germline, CDR1 is LNHDA and CDR2 is SQIVND (reference sequence). The CDR3 is made up of 15 amino acids. In the study's own analysis: Amplifying reference gene primers gave estimates of nucleated cell counts. Assay used: immunoSEQ multiplex PCR; TCRdb lists only in-frame clones, some missing. That table supplies the V and J calls and clone size; D and trimming were determined from the DNA. In the table there are some 100,000 clones, 85% to 95% of which are singletons. A single count supports this clone. Source material: peripheral blood. This clonotype was obtained from an older woman with active COVID-19. The chain recombines TRBV19 with TRBJ1-6; D may be TRBD1 (6 bases). CDR3 loop: CASTPTGTGSSPLHF. In DNA form, the CDR3 reads TGTGCCAGTACCCCTACAGGGACCGGTAGTTCACCCCTCCACTTT.